Presented here are 20 T cell receptor beta chains from one specimen sequenced in a study of blood T cell repertoires in COVID-19. Libraries were prepared by immunoSEQ multiplex PCR; TCRdb keeps only in-frame clonotypes and omits some of them. The sample holds about 210,000 clones, approximately 88% seen once. Input material: PBMCs or T cells enriched from blood (not recorded which). Receptors were obtained from a man aged 18 to 30 with acute COVID-19.

The rearrangement joins TRBV3-1 (or the pseudogene TRBV3-2) to TRBJ2-7, with TRBD2 matching over 7 bases. CDR1 is LGHDT, CDR2 YNNKEL, per germline (reference sequence). V was pared by 4 bases and J by 0 bases, with 6 bases of the junction left unmatched. The CDR3 is made up of 15 amino acids. This CDR3 reads CASSPPLAGSYEQYF. The CDR3 DNA sequence: TGTGCCAGCAGCCCTCCTTTAGCGGGCTCCTACGAGCAGTACTTC.

The J gene is TRBJ2-4, the V gene TRBV6-6; 8 nucleotides line up with TRBD1. Germline trimming cut 6 bases from V and 10 bases from J; bases unmatched to any gene: 8. This CDR3 region has 13 residues. Germline CDR1 MNHNY, CDR2 SVGAGI (reference sequence). The CDR3 sequence: CASSSQTGEIQYF. For the CDR3, the DNA is TGTGCCAGCAGCTCCCAGACAGGGGAGATTCAGTACTTC.

The chain has TRBV7-8 and TRBJ2-3; D is unresolved. Germline assignment: CDR1 SGHVS and CDR2 FQNEAQ. This CDR3 is 15 amino acids long. Deletions cut 5 bases from V and 0 bases from J, with 12 bases between. CDR3 DNA sequence: TGTGCCAGCAGCCCGACACCTTTAAGCACAGATACGCAGTATTTT. Protein product: CASSPTPLSTDTQYF.

The chain uses TRBV27 and TRBJ2-1, with D tentatively TRBD2 (6 bases). This CDR3 comprises 14 residues. Germline V gene sequence: CDR1 MNHEY, CDR2 SMNVEV (reference sequence). Between the trimmed V and J ends, which lost 2 bases and 4 bases, there was a span of 9 bases. The CDR3 DNA reads TGTGCCAGCAGTTTAGTAGCGGCATACAATGAGCAGTTCTTC. This translates into CASSLVAAYNEQFF.

The rearrangement links TRBV19 to TRBJ2-1; D might be TRBD1 (6 bases). The V end lost 5 bases, the J end lost 10 bases, and 18 bases lay between the germline ends. The CDR3 is made up of 14 amino acids. Germline CDR1 is LNHDA and CDR2 is SQIVND (reference sequence). CDR3 coding DNA: TGTGCCAGTAGTCCAGGGGACCCCCGGCGGGAGCAGTTCTTC. Protein sequence: CASSPGDPRREQFF.

V usage is TRBV7-2 and J usage is TRBJ2-1, with 13 bases matching TRBD2. The germline V gene has CDR1 SGHTA and CDR2 FQGNSA. The junction had 6 bases not matched to a gene; V was cut back by 2 bases and J by 8 bases. CDR3 size: 16 residues. The DNA for the CDR3 is TGTGCCAGCAGCTTATCCGGGACTAGCGGGAAGTATGAGCAGTTCTTC. This encodes CASSLSGTSGKYEQFF.

The V and J genes are TRBV9 and TRBJ2-3; TRBD1 matches at 7 bases. There are 14 residues in the CDR3. The germline V gene encodes CDR1 SGDLS and CDR2 YYNGEE. J was trimmed by 5 bases and V by 4 bases; bases with no gene match: 7. CDR3 DNA sequence: TGTGCCAGCAGCCTCCCCGGGACAGAAGATACGCAGTATTTT. Translated: CASSLPGTEDTQYF.

This chain joins TRBV11-3 and TRBJ2-2; a possible D gene is TRBD2 (6 bases). The CDR3 has 15 residues. In germline, CDR1 is SGHNT, CDR2 YENEEA. V lost 5 bases and J lost 5, with 15 bases in between. In DNA form, the CDR3 reads TGTGCCAGCAGCCCCGTCCGACGGGGGACCGGGGAGCTGTTTTTT. Encoded protein: CASSPVRRGTGELFF.

The rearrangement links TRBV9 to TRBJ1-1; 8 nucleotides line up with TRBD1. The ends lost 1 base at V and 7 bases at J; junction bases unmatched: 21. The CDR3 is 19 amino acids. The V gene's germline CDR1 is SGDLS and CDR2 YYNGEE. In DNA, the CDR3 is TGTGCCAGCAGCGTACAACCTCGGGGATCGGGACAGGCCGTCGATGAAGCTTTCTTT. Protein product: CASSVQPRGSGQAVDEAFF.

The chain employs TRBV10-3 and TRBJ1-1; D call uncertain. V was trimmed by 5 bases and J by 2 bases, leaving 9 bases between them. The CDR3 runs to 13 residues. Germline V gene sequence: CDR1 ENHRY, CDR2 SYGVKD. The CDR3, as DNA: TGTGCCATCAGTTTCAAAATTAACACTGAAGCTTTCTTT. Translated: CAISFKINTEAFF.

The V gene is TRBV29-1, the J gene TRBJ2-6; maybe TRBD1 (5 bases). Per the germline V gene, CDR1 is SQVTM and CDR2 is ANQGSEA. The CDR3 is made up of 15 amino acids. Trimming stripped 2 bases from V and 2 bases from J, with 10 bases between. The CDR3 loop is CSVESQGPGANVLTF. The CDR3 nucleotides read TGCAGCGTTGAATCTCAGGGTCCTGGGGCCAACGTCCTGACTTTC.

The V gene is TRBV12-3 or TRBV12-4, the J gene TRBJ2-3; TRBD2 might be the D (5 bases). The CDR3 has 13 amino acids. V dropped 3 bases and J dropped 5 bases, with 9 bases sitting between them. Here the CDR3 DNA reads TGTGCCAGCAGTTTGGCTAGCTTAGATACGCAGTATTTT. Encoded protein: CASSLASLDTQYF.

This sequence joins TRBV5-3 and TRBJ2-7; 9 bases map to TRBD1. TRBV5-3 is labeled an ORF, and its function is uncertain. The CDR3 extends over 15 amino acids. V lost 2 bases, J lost 4 bases, and 7 bases stayed unmatched. This CDR3 reads CARSLKGQGSYEQYF. Written as DNA, the CDR3 is TGTGCCAGAAGCTTAAAGGGACAGGGCTCGTACGAGCAGTACTTC.

This chain joins TRBV18 and TRBJ2-3; 10 positions match TRBD1. V shed 3 bases and J 5 bases; nucleotides not matched to a gene: 11. CDR3 length: 17 amino acids. Germline CDR1 is KGHSH and CDR2 is LQKENI. Here the CDR3 reads CASSPGTGTGEVDTQYF. Here the CDR3 DNA reads TGTGCCAGCTCACCGGGGACCGGGACAGGGGAAGTAGATACGCAGTATTTT. The variable domain in full, completed from reference TRBV18 and TRBJ2-3, reads NAGVMQNPRHLVRRRGQEARLRCSPMKGHSHVYWYRQLPEEGLKFMVYLQKENIIDESGMPKERFSAEFPKEGPSILRIQQVVRGDSAAYFCASSPGTGTGEVDTQYFGPGTRLTVL.

The rearrangement joins TRBV25-1 to TRBJ1-2; D possibly corresponds to TRBD1 (6 bases). The germline V gene has CDR1 MGHDK and CDR2 SYGVNS. Trimming cost V 1 base and J 3 bases, with 9 bases left between them. The CDR3 extends over 14 amino acids. The CDR3 DNA sequence: TGTGCCAGCAGTGAATTAGGGGGTGACTATGGCTACACCTTC. The encoded protein is CASSELGGDYGYTF.

This chain connects TRBV28 to TRBJ2-4; 7 nucleotides agree with TRBD2. This CDR3 has 15 amino acids. Germline CDR1 MDHEN, CDR2 SYDVKM. V lost 4 bases and J lost 1; bases outside the gene matches: 4. CDR3 sequence reads: CASSSGRTAKNIQYF. The DNA of the CDR3 is TGTGCCAGCAGTTCCGGGAGGACGGCCAAAAACATTCAGTACTTC.

The rearrangement links TRBV18 to TRBJ1-1; TRBD1 aligns across 7 bases. Germline V lookup: CDR1 KGHSH, CDR2 LQKENI. The CDR3 runs to 13 residues. V shed 4 bases and J 6 bases; nucleotides not matched to a gene: 5. The CDR3 loop is CASSLPGGPEAFF. The CDR3 nucleotides are TGTGCCAGCTCACTGCCAGGGGGGCCTGAAGCTTTCTTT.

The chain links TRBV6-5 to TRBJ1-1, with a weak D call TRBD1 (5 bases). Germline V gene lookup returns CDR1 MNHEY and CDR2 SVGAGI. This CDR3 has 15 amino acids. The germline V and J ends were trimmed by 5 bases and 0 bases, with 13 bases remaining between them. This CDR3 reads CASSRQRGLNTEAFF. The CDR3 DNA reads as TGTGCCAGCAGTAGACAAAGGGGTTTGAACACTGAAGCTTTCTTT.

The chain links TRBV2 to TRBJ1-1, with a possible D match to TRBD1 (5 bases). The V gene's germline CDR1 is SNHLY and CDR2 FYNNEI. CDR3 length: 11 residues. The ends were cut back, 8 bases at V and 11 bases at J, with 15 bases in the middle. Written as DNA, the CDR3 is TGTGCCAGCCGGCAGGGCGGGACCGCTTTCTTT. It encodes CASRQGGTAFF.

The CDR3 sequence is CASSLTTGSTDTQYF. In DNA form, the CDR3 reads TGTGCCAGCAGCTTAACGACAGGGTCCACAGATACGCAGTATTTT. This chain joins TRBV11-2 and TRBJ2-3, with 7 bases fitting TRBD1. CDR3 length equals 15 residues. Germline V gives CDR1 SGHAT, CDR2 FQNNGV. The V and J ends lost 2 bases and 2 bases, in that order; junction bases with no gene match: 4.